These 21 T cell receptor beta chains share one sample of origin, sequenced in a study of cytomegalovirus exposure and HLA in healthy donors. The PCR used 60 Vbeta and 13 Jbeta primers. Clones were sequenced by immunoSEQ multiplex PCR, and TCRdb holds only the in-frame ones, with some missing. The table lists some 120,000 clones, 75% to 85% of them singletons. Sequenced sample: PBMCs. These receptors originate from a woman aged 18-30 years in good health and CMV-seropositive.

CDR3 DNA: TGTGCCAGCAGCGTAGTCAGCGGGAGTGGTGAGCAGTTCTTC. Amino acids: CASSVVSGSGEQFF. The rearrangement links TRBV9 to TRBJ2-1; 8 bases fit TRBD2. This CDR3 contains 14 residues. V trimming: 0 bases; J trimming: 9 bases; junction bases outside the gene matches: 5. The germline V gene has CDR1 SGDLS and CDR2 YYNGEE.

The genes are TRBV7-3 and TRBJ2-1, with 10 positions matching TRBD1. Per germline, CDR1 SGHTA and CDR2 FQGTGA. Trimming took 5 bases from V and 4 from J; bases not matched to a gene: 8. The length of the CDR3 is 16 residues. The DNA of the CDR3 is TGTGCCAGCAGCCCCTGGACAGGGGGAATTTACAATGAGCAGTTCTTC. Protein: CASSPWTGGIYNEQFF. The full variable domain, rest sourced from reference TRBV7-3 and TRBJ2-1, is GAGVSQTPSNKVTEKGKYVELRCDPISGHTALYWYRQSLGQGPEFLIYFQGTGAADDSGLPNDRFFAVRPEGSVSTLKIQRTERGDSAVYLCASSPWTGGIYNEQFFGPGTRLTVL.

The gene calls are TRBV5-3 and TRBJ2-1, with TRBD2 as a possible D gene (6 bases). TRBV5-3 is an ORF; its function is uncertain. The CDR3 is 15 residues long. The ends were cut back, 0 bases at V and 6 bases at J, with 13 bases in the middle. CDR3 amino acids: CARSLAGGTFNEQFF. The CDR3 DNA sequence: TGTGCCAGAAGCTTGGCCGGCGGGACCTTCAATGAGCAGTTCTTC.

The chain recombines TRBV6-1 with TRBJ1-2; D call uncertain. Trimming pared 3 bases from V and 2 bases from J, leaving 10 bases between. This CDR3 is 14 amino acids long. Germline CDR1 reads MNHNS; CDR2 reads SASEGT. The CDR3 region is CASSDVTRNYGYTF. The DNA of the CDR3 is TGTGCCAGCAGTGATGTGACAAGGAACTATGGCTACACCTTC.

The chain uses TRBV28 and TRBJ2-4; 8 nucleotides align to TRBD1. The V gene end was trimmed by 5 bases and the J gene end by 0 bases; junction bases not matched to a gene: 3. The V gene's germline CDR1 is MDHEN and CDR2 SYDVKM. The CDR3 length is 15 residues. The CDR3 sequence: CASSRQGLAKNIQYF. Written as DNA, the CDR3 is TGTGCCAGCAGTCGACAGGGGTTAGCCAAAAACATTCAGTACTTC.

This chain joins TRBV6-6 and TRBJ1-3; possibly TRBD1 for D (6 bases). The CDR3 has 15 residues. V lost 6 bases and J lost 0, with 12 bases in between. CDR1 is MNHNY, CDR2 SVGAGI, per germline (reference sequence). The CDR3: CASRLDSGSGNTIYF. CDR3 in DNA: TGTGCCAGCAGGCTGGACAGCGGCTCTGGAAACACCATATATTTT.

J is TRBJ1-1 and V is TRBV28; 7 bases match TRBD1. Germline V gene sequence: CDR1 MDHEN, CDR2 SYDVKM. J gave up 2 bases and V 6 bases, and 6 bases lay outside the gene matches. The CDR3 is made up of 14 amino acids. The CDR3 sequence: CASSPGGGNTEAFF. As DNA, the CDR3 is TGTGCCAGCAGCCCAGGAGGGGGCAACACTGAAGCTTTCTTT.

V gene TRBV15 combines with J gene TRBJ2-1; 9 bases are a match to TRBD2. The CDR3 totals 15 residues. Germline assignment: CDR1 LNHNV and CDR2 YYDKDF (reference sequence). V lost 3 bases, J lost 5 bases, and 5 bases stayed unmatched. The CDR3 DNA sequence: TGTGCCACCAGCAGGAAGACTAGCGGAGACAATGAGCAGTTCTTC. Translation: CATSRKTSGDNEQFF. The complete variable domain, with remaining parts taken from reference TRBV15 and TRBJ2-1, reads DAMVIQNPRYQVTQFGKPVTLSCSQTLNHNVMYWYQQKSSQAPKLLFHYYDKDFNNEADTPDNFQSRRPNTSFCFLDIRSPGLGDTAMYLCATSRKTSGDNEQFFGPGTRLTVL.

This chain connects TRBV11-2 to TRBJ1-2; the match to TRBD1 covers 8 bases. CDR3 size: 15 residues. Germline assignment: CDR1 SGHAT and CDR2 FQNNGV. V lost 0 bases, J lost 3 bases, and 3 bases stayed unmatched. CDR3 loop: CASSLDRTGYYGYTF. DNA of the CDR3: TGTGCCAGCAGCTTAGACCGGACAGGGTACTATGGCTACACCTTC.

This clone showed up just a few times. The CDR3 spells CASTGQGFSGQFF. CDR3 DNA: TGTGCCAGCACGGGACAGGGGTTCTCTGGGCAGTTCTTC. This chain links TRBV2 with TRBJ2-1; 10 nucleotides match TRBD1. The V gene's germline CDR1 is SNHLY and CDR2 FYNNEI. The J segment lost 12 bases and the V segment lost 7 bases, leaving 9 bases of the junction unmatched. This CDR3 spans 13 amino acids.

In this sample, this clone turned up a few times. This sequence joins TRBV20-1 and TRBJ1-1; tentatively, D is TRBD1 (5 bases). Trimming took 7 bases from V and 9 from J, leaving 12 bases between them. This CDR3 is 10 amino acids long. Germline loops: CDR1 DFQATT, CDR2 SNEGSKA (reference sequence). The CDR3: CSVWGRQAFF. In DNA form, the CDR3 reads TGCAGTGTTTGGGGCAGACAAGCTTTCTTT.

The chain couples TRBV6-6 to TRBJ1-1; 8 nucleotides match TRBD1. This CDR3 has 11 residues. Germline CDR1 is MNHNY and CDR2 is SVGAGI (reference sequence). Unmatched junction bases numbered 1, after V lost 5 bases and J lost 8 bases. CDR3 DNA sequence: TGTGCCAGCAGTCAGGGGGCGGAAGCTTTCTTT. Translated, it gives CASSQGAEAFF.

The gene calls are TRBV9 and TRBJ2-5; D may be TRBD2 (5 bases). This CDR3 has 14 residues. V was trimmed by 3 bases and J by 5 bases, leaving 14 bases between them. In germline, CDR1 is SGDLS, CDR2 YYNGEE. The CDR3 region is CASSAVTVAETQYF. The CDR3 DNA reads as TGTGCCAGCAGCGCCGTAACAGTAGCGGAGACCCAGTACTTC.

The chain couples TRBV11-2 to TRBJ2-7; tentative D call: TRBD2 (5 bases). V was shortened by 6 bases and J by 4 bases, with 19 bases between the two germline ends. The CDR3 totals 15 residues. Germline CDR1 is SGHAT and CDR2 is FQNNGV. The CDR3: CASSYGFTGIYEQYF. CDR3 coding DNA: TGTGCCAGCAGTTACGGTTTCACGGGGATATACGAGCAGTACTTC.

Comment on this clone: Other DNA sequences in the sample encode the same CDR3. The chain links TRBV11-3 to TRBJ2-3, with TRBD2 matching 10 bases. Trimming removed 3 bases from V and 4 bases from J; junction bases left unmatched: 4. CDR3 length: 15 residues. Germline CDR1 SGHNT, CDR2 YENEEA. The CDR3 DNA is TGTGCCAGCAGCTTTAAACTAGCGGGGCCAGATACGCAGTATTTT. Translating gives CASSFKLAGPDTQYF.

The chain is built from TRBV19 and TRBJ2-6; D gene ambiguous. Germline lookup yields CDR1 LNHDA and CDR2 SQIVND (reference sequence). The CDR3 sequence is 14 residues long. Deletions cut 3 bases from V and 1 base from J, with 4 bases between. For the CDR3, the DNA is TGTGCCAGTAGTATCCAGTCTGGGGCCAACGTCCTGACTTTC. Translation: CASSIQSGANVLTF. Complete variable domain (other parts from reference TRBV19 and TRBJ2-6): DGGITQSPKYLFRKEGQNVTLSCEQNLNHDAMYWYRQDPGQGLRLIYYSQIVNDFQKGDIAEGYSVSREKKESFPLTVTSAQKNPTAFYLCASSIQSGANVLTFGAGSRLTVL.

The V gene is TRBV4-2, the J gene TRBJ2-1, with TRBD2 matching over 9 bases. The V gene end was trimmed by 1 base and the J gene end by 5 bases; junction bases not matched to a gene: 3. Germline CDR1 reads LGHNA; CDR2 reads YNFKEQ. The CDR3 is 15 amino acids. The CDR3 sequence: CASSQGGRAHNEQFF. The CDR3 region has the DNA TGTGCCAGCAGCCAAGGCGGGAGGGCCCACAATGAGCAGTTCTTC.

The CDR3 DNA reads as TGTGCCAGCCGTGGTCTAGCGGGGGATACGCAGTATTTT. Its translation is CASRGLAGDTQYF. The V and J genes are TRBV6-1 and TRBJ2-3; 9 nucleotides line up with TRBD2. Trimming removed 8 bases from V and 6 bases from J; junction bases left unmatched: 6. This CDR3 has 13 amino acids. Germline V gene sequence: CDR1 MNHNS, CDR2 SASEGT.

V and J are TRBV4-2 and TRBJ2-3, with 10 bases that match TRBD2. The CDR3 sequence is 16 residues long. CDR1 and CDR2 from the germline V gene are LGHNA and YNFKEQ. J gave up 2 bases and V 2 bases, and 4 bases lay outside the gene matches. CDR3 residues: CASSQISGRVTDTQYF. The CDR3 coding sequence is TGTGCCAGCAGCCAAATAAGCGGGAGGGTCACAGATACGCAGTATTTT.

The chain combines TRBV19 with TRBJ2-7; 12 positions match TRBD2. V gave up 7 bases and J gave up 4 bases; unmatched junction bases: 2. CDR1 and CDR2 (germline): LNHDA, SQIVND (reference sequence). The CDR3 has 13 residues. DNA for the CDR3: TGTGCCAGTACTAGCGGGAGGGCGTACGAGCAGTACTTC. Amino acid sequence: CASTSGRAYEQYF.

Here the CDR3 reads CASSPGQTAYGYTF. The CDR3 bases are TGTGCCAGCAGCCCCGGACAGACGGCCTATGGCTACACCTTC. J is TRBJ1-2 and V is TRBV5-6; weak D call: TRBD1 (6 bases). CDR3 length: 14 residues. V dropped 4 bases and J dropped 4 bases, with 14 bases sitting between them. Germline V gene data show CDR1 as SGHDT and CDR2 as YYEEEE.